This T cell receptor (beta chain) was recorded in a study of T cells in Graves' hyperthyroidism and ophthalmopathy (dated by TCRdb to between 2018 and 2020). Turning to the overall study: Peripheral blood was collected at initial diagnosis, before any treatment. After sampling, hyperthyroidism patients received methimazole starting at 30 mg daily, and ophthalmopathy patients received high-dose intravenous methylprednisolone. The study also compared thyroid tissue and blood T-cell repertoires from several Graves' hyperthyroidism patients. Prospective prediction of ophthalmopathy was tested in an independent validation cohort of 18 to 20 hyperthyroidism patients and 15 to 17 patients who later progressed to ophthalmopathy. A discovery cohort of approximately 97 patients, 43 with Graves' ophthalmopathy and approximately 60 with stable Graves' hyperthyroidism, was used to find distinguishing TCR V-J signatures. The paper reports TCR Vbeta CDR3 sequencing of approximately 140 peripheral blood samples: approximately 41 ophthalmopathy, under 85 hyperthyroidism and approximately 17 progressor patients. The roughly 99 discovery patients were divided at random into training and test sets in a 7:3 ratio.

Stable Graves' hyperthyroidism was defined as no progression to ophthalmopathy during 18 months of follow-up. Hyperthyroidism patients were aged 18 to 65 years and newly diagnosed, with disease duration of less than 2 months. Exclusion was applied to patients with uncontrolled infections, other autoimmune diseases, pregnancy or lactation. Clinical symptoms, serum thyroxine and TRAb, thyroid ultrasound, and orbital computed tomography formed the basis for the diagnoses. PBMCs were separated from over 9 ml of fresh peripheral blood using Ficoll-Paque density gradient centrifugation. Total RNA was extracted using Trizol reagent, and RNA quality was assessed on an Agilent 2100 Bioanalyzer. What the research found in general, with its limitations: No statistical method was used to set the sample size in advance, and investigators knew the group allocation. Most expanded thyroid clonotypes (frequency above 0.001) were also detected in blood, suggesting blood repertoires may reflect thyroid immune responses. In validation, the model predicted progression to ophthalmopathy a median of about 6.8 months before onset, with around 70% sensitivity and 72.22% specificity. Ophthalmopathy was separated from stable hyperthyroidism by a 13 V-J signature model, with approximately 86% sensitivity and about 84% specificity obtained in cross-validation and 80%/75% obtained in testing.

Amplification of TCR beta CDR3 regions was carried out from RNA transcripts. The TCR CDR3 was subjected to a first round of RT-PCR using the HTBI primer set and the Qiagen OneStep RT-PCR kit. Libraries were constructed in a second round of multiplex PCR, after which size selection and purification were performed. The libraries were sequenced on an Illumina HiSeq2000 using paired-end 100 bp reads. Processing in the source paper ran as follows. SOAPnuke was used to process the raw data, throwing out any read that contained adapters or uncalled bases, had a mean Phred below 15, or lacked an exact constant-primer or identifier match. High-quality paired reads were merged using COPE v1.2.5, and each unique nucleotide sequence was defined as a clonotype. MiTCR v1.1 was used to align clonotypes to the IMGT TRBV, TRBD and TRBJ reference segments. Only V-J combinations with frequency above 0.0001, covering 99% to 99.2% of repertoires, were analysed. The TCS score was defined as F50 (clonal expansion) divided by E x V (chaos), with BLOSUM62-based TCRdist calculated between CDR3 peptides within each V-J. Welch's t-statistics and random forest reduced 500 to 650 V-J features to under 15, which were used in a naive Bayes classifier (R e1071). Thyroid-blood repertoire similarity was quantified with the Morisita-Horn index. TCRdb cleaned the public reads at Q25 with fastp, built clones with MiXCR and kept in-frame beta chains. Every distinct CDR3 protein forms one entry, paired with its most common genes and DNA. Here the V and J calls rest on TCRdb's processing, not on the authors' analysis. The sample table lists roughly 840,000 distinct CDR3 sequences, roughly 40% of them with a count of one. Around 9.3% of the sample rests with the top ten.

Only a few counts were recorded for this clonotype. No cognate antigen has been identified for it. Base qualities are not recorded, but no much larger clone differs from it by a single base. There are 14 amino acids in the CDR3, from cysteine to phenylalanine inclusive. Only the CDR3 portion is preserved as DNA: 42 bases, with reading frame beginning at the first base. V and J are trimmed by 7 bases and 3 bases, and the gene matches miss 7 bases of the junction. Taken from the germline V gene, the CDR1 and CDR2 loops are SNHLY and FYNNEI. The V gene is TRBV2 and the J gene is TRBJ1-2, and 8 junction bases match TRBD1. The sequenced sample consisted of blood. The receptor's source is a man between 18 and 35 years old with Graves' hyperthyroidism. The CDR3 corresponds to CASTLPGQDYGYTF. The sequenced DNA: TGTGCCAGCACCCTCCCGGGACAGGACTATGGCTACACCTTC.